The entry below describes one T cell receptor beta chain. No antigen is known for it. Individuals having autoimmune disease history or systemic immunosuppression were not enrolled. Profiling relied on immunoSEQ multiplex PCR, and the TCRdb table lists in-frame clones only, not all of them. The sample includes 70,000 or so clones, 90% of them seen just once. This sample is drawn from a study of OX40 agonist ivuxolimab in advanced cancers. Study observations and caveats: By week 6 at 0.1 to 3.0 mg/kg, blood CD4+ and CD8+ T cells had expanded clonally. Expanded clones tended on average to be more numerous among CD8+ T cells than CD4+.

From germline, CDR1 is MDHEN and CDR2 SYDVKM. The CDR3 loop spans 14 amino acids. Between the trimmed V and J ends, which lost 6 bases and 5 bases, there was a span of 14 bases. The rearrangement joins TRBV28 to TRBJ2-4; D is unclear. The receptor was isolated from an adult with an advanced solid tumor such as melanoma, head and neck, liver or kidney cancer. The material sequenced was CD4+ or CD8+ T cells sorted from blood, taken in a trial of the OX40 agonist ivuxolimab. Here the CDR3 DNA reads TGTGCCAGCAGCCCCGACTGGATCCAAAACATTCAGTACTTC. This gives the protein CASSPDWIQNIQYF.